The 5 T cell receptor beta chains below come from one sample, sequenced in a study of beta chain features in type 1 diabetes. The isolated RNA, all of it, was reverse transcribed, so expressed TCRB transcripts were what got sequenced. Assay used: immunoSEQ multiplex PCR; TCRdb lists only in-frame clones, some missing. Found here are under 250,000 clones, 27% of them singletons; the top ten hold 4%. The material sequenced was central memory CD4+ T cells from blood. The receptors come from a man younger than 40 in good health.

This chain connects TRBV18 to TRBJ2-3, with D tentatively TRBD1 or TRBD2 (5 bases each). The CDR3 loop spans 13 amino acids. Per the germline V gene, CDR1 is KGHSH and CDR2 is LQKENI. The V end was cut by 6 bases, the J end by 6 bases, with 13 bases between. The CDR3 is CASSPGAADTQYF. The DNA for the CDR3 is TGTGCCAGCTCCCCCGGGGCGGCGGATACGCAGTATTTT.

The CDR3 nucleotides are TGTGCCAGCACCGAAAGCGGGGGGGCCAGGAAGACCCAGTACTTC. This translates into CASTESGGARKTQYF. The chain employs TRBV6-6 and TRBJ2-5, with TRBD2 identical over 10 bases. The CDR3 is 15 residues long. CDR1 and CDR2 from the germline V gene are MNHNY and SVGAGI (reference sequence). The V and J ends lost 7 bases and 6 bases, in that order; junction bases with no gene match: 11.

CDR3 sequence reads: CASMAGESTDTQYF. CDR3 sequence (DNA): TGCGCCAGCATGGCGGGGGAGAGCACAGATACGCAGTATTTT. The J gene is TRBJ2-3, the V gene TRBV5-1; 7 bases line up with TRBD2. CDR1 is SGHRS and CDR2 is YFSETQ in the germline V gene. J lost 0 bases, V lost 6 bases, and 4 bases had no gene match. The CDR3 sequence is 14 residues long.

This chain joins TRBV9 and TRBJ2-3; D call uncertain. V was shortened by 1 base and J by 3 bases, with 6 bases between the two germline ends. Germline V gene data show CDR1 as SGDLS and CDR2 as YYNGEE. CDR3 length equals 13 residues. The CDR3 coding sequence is TGTGCCAGCAGCGTATCCCTAACAGATACGCAGTATTTT. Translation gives CASSVSLTDTQYF.

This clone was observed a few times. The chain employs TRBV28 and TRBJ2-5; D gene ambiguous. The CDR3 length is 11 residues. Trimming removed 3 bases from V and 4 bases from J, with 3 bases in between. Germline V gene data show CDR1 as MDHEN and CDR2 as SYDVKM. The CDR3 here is CASSLAETQYF. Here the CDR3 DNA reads TGTGCCAGCAGTTTGGCAGAGACCCAGTACTTC.